This TCR beta chain was found in a study of read filtering for tumor transcriptome and immune sequencing. Study summary: The cohort had around 18 men and around 15 women aged about 40 to 90, mean roughly 65 years. By R-ISS, stages I, II and III held about 8, 17 and 7 patients. Whole-transcriptome libraries were prepared after DNase treatment.

This clonotype was counted many times. The target antigen is unknown. With V trimmed by 0 bases and J by 7 bases, 11 bases remained unmatched. CDR1 SGHRS and CDR2 YFSETQ come from the germline V gene. The CDR3 has 16 residues. Molecular barcoded adaptors covering alpha/delta and beta/gamma chains were used on about 390 ng RNA. TCRdb fed the reads into MiXCR, producing one record per CDR3 protein. This sample has over 40,000 distinct CDR3 sequences, with over 9.5% found just once. Study-level findings and limits: Correlation between methods rose after single-read clonotypes were removed.

The chain uses TRBV5-1 and TRBJ2-7; TRBD1 aligns across 9 bases. Sequenced: a population of CD138-negative cells sorted from bone marrow. This clonotype was sampled from a donor aged 40 or over with multiple myeloma. CDR3 residues: CASSLVGAGTGKEQYF. The CDR3 DNA reads as TGCGCCAGCAGCTTGGTCGGGGCCGGGACAGGGAAGGAGCAGTACTTC.